The 4 T cell receptor beta chains in this list originate from one sample, sequenced in a study of control samples from healthy donors and cancer patients. Sequencing was performed with immunoSEQ multiplex PCR; in TCRdb, only in-frame clones are kept and a portion is missing. The table has 76,000 or so clones, about nine tenths seen once; the top ten hold 8% to 10%. Sequenced: PBMCs. The receptors derive from a woman in her forties or fifties with colorectal cancer.

The chain combines TRBV5-1 with TRBJ2-1, with 8 nucleotides matching TRBD2. With 5 bases clipped from V and 4 bases from J, the junction kept 8 bases outside the gene matches. The length of the CDR3 is 15 residues. Germline lookup yields CDR1 SGHRS and CDR2 YFSETQ. CDR3 sequence reads: CASSYTSGSYNEQFF. In DNA form, the CDR3 reads TGCGCCAGCAGTTATACTAGCGGAAGTTACAATGAGCAGTTCTTC. Looking up the rest from reference TRBV5-1 and TRBJ2-1 gives the full variable domain: KAGVTQTPRYLIKTRGQQVTLSCSPISGHRSVSWYQQTPGQGLQFLFEYFSETQRNKGNFPGRFSGRQFSNSRSEMNVSTLELGDSALYLCASSYTSGSYNEQFFGPGTRLTVL.

The DNA of the CDR3 is TGTGCCAGCAGCTTTCAGGGAAGCGGGGAGCTGTTTTTT. It encodes CASSFQGSGELFF. The chain carries TRBV3-1 (or the pseudogene TRBV3-2) and TRBJ2-2, with TRBD1 as a possible D gene (5 bases). The CDR3 is made up of 13 amino acids. V lost 5 bases, J lost 7 bases, and 11 bases lay in between. CDR1 and CDR2 from the germline V gene are LGHDT and YNNKEL (reference sequence).

The chain recombines TRBV4-2 with TRBJ1-2; D unresolved. V lost 0 bases to trimming and J lost 1 base, with 9 bases between them. Germline V lookup: CDR1 LGHNA, CDR2 YNFKEQ. This CDR3 is built from 15 residues. The CDR3 DNA follows: TGTGCCAGCAGCCAAGATAGAGCTATTAACTATGGCTACACCTTC. Its protein product is CASSQDRAINYGYTF.

The sample holds a few counts of this clone. The chain recombines TRBV4-3 with TRBJ2-5; TRBD2 might be the D (5 bases). Germline V gene data show CDR1 as LGHNA and CDR2 as YSLEER. With 0 bases removed from V and 6 bases from J, the gap between germline ends came to 14 bases. CDR3 length: 15 residues. As DNA, the CDR3 is TGCGCCAGCAGCCAAGATTTCGCCTCCGGGAAGACCCAGTACTTC. It encodes CASSQDFASGKTQYF.